One TCR beta chain is described in this entry. Which cohort a participant joined came from the clinical history participants gave. In Cohort 3, a recovered donor had either two negative PCRs, clearance, or symptom resolution. The data belong to a study of blood T cell repertoires in COVID-19. Germline V gives CDR1 MNHEY, CDR2 SVGAGI. The CDR3 covers 14 residues. J lost 7 bases, V lost 6 bases, and 8 bases had no gene match. The assay was immunoSEQ multiplex PCR, and TCRdb's table has in-frame clones only and misses some. The top ten hold about 3.2% of the sample, which has over 120,000 clones, nearly 80% seen once.

This TCR was recovered from a woman aged 45-65 years who had recovered from COVID-19. V and J are TRBV6-5 and TRBJ1-4; TRBD1 aligns across 7 bases. The sequenced sample was PBMCs or T cells enriched from blood (not recorded which). CDR3 bases: TGTGCCAGCAGATGGTTACAGGGGAGTGAAAAACTGTTTTTT. It encodes CASRWLQGSEKLFF.